A selection of T cell receptor beta chains follows, all from one sample in a study of identical twins. TCRdb reprocessed the 5' RACE reads with MiXCR, giving one entry per CDR3 protein. The sample consists of 240,000 or so distinct CDR3 sequences, 12% of them appearing once. This sample also appeared in a second study, on yellow fever vaccine responses in identical twins.

Material: memory (CD45RO+) T cells sorted from blood. Receptors were obtained from a woman aged 18-29 years in good health. Each CDR3 is given with its conserved first and last residue.

V gene,CDR3 protein
TRBV7-9,CASSLRGSGLMNTEAFF
TRBV20-1,CSANSGGQGEQFF
TRBV10-3,CAISGQLGETQYF
TRBV6-2/TRBV6-3,CASSLGLAAGIQYF
TRBV30,CRGVLAAQETQYF
TRBV7-8,CASSFDPGQRTSYEQYF
TRBV11-2,CASSLDAVPSLSF
TRBV6-2/TRBV6-3,CASSTPLGLAGGLNEQFF
TRBV2,CASSEAGYEQYF
TRBV5-1,CASSFPISNEQYF
TRBV29-1,CSVGQGDQPQHF
TRBV29-1,CSVAPTSLTYEQYF
TRBV5-1,CASSLELAGGYNEQFF
TRBV6-1,CASRPLQRGNEQFF